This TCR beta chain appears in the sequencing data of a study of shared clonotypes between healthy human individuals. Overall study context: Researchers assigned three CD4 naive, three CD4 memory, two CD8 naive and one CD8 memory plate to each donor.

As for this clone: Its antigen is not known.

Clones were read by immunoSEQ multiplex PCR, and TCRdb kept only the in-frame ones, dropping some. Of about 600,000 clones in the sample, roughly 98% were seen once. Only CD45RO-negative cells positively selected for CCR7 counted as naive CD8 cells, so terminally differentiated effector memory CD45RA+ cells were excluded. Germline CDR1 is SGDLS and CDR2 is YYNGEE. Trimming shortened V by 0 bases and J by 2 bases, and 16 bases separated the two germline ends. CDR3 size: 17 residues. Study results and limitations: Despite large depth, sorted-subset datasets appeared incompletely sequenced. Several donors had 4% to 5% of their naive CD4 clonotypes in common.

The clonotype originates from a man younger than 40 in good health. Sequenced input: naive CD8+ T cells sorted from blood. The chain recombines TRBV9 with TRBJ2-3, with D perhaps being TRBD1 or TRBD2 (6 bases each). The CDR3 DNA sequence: TGTGCCAGCAGCGTAGAGGGGGGCGGTCCATTCACAGATACGCAGTATTTT. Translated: CASSVEGGGPFTDTQYF. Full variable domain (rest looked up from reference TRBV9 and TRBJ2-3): DSGVTQTPKHLITATGQRVTLRCSPRSGDLSVYWYQQSLDQGLQFLIQYYNGEERAKGNILERFSAQQFPDLHSELNLSSLELGDSALYFCASSVEGGGPFTDTQYFGPGTRLTVL.